This T cell receptor (beta chain) was observed in a study of T cells in localized non-small cell lung cancer. Germline CDR1 and CDR2: MDHEN and SYDVKM. Germline trimming cut 7 bases from V and 6 bases from J; bases unmatched to any gene: 9. The CDR3 totals 15 residues. Clones were read by immunoSEQ multiplex PCR, and TCRdb kept only the in-frame ones, dropping some. The repertoire consists of under 55,000 clones, with over 75% occurring once and the leading ten covering 10%. The origin of this receptor is a woman aged 40 to 75 with stage II lung adenocarcinoma. The sequenced sample was PBMCs, obtained before any cancer treatment. This rearrangement joins TRBV28 to TRBJ1-5; TRBD1 aligns across 10 bases. The CDR3 loop is CASTLGDRGIQPQHF. Written as DNA, the CDR3 is TGTGCCAGCACCCTTGGGGACAGGGGAATTCAGCCCCAGCATTTT.